This TCR beta chain was identified in a study of blood T cell repertoires in COVID-19. Some clones are missing from TCRdb's copy, which holds only in-frame ones; the method was immunoSEQ multiplex PCR. This table holds under 400,000 clones, around 87% found once. The length of the CDR3 is 14 residues. Germline assignment: CDR1 MDHEN and CDR2 SYDVKM. The germline V and J ends were trimmed by 6 bases and 7 bases, with 18 bases remaining between them. The specimen sequenced was PBMCs or T cells enriched from blood (not recorded which). The chain is built from TRBV28 and TRBJ1-2; the D is unclear. The source of this sequence is a man aged 40-49 years in a cohort exposed to, infected with or recovered from COVID-19 (not recorded which). CDR3 DNA: TGTGCCAGCAGAAGCCTTCAAGGGAGGAGTGGCTACACCTTC. Residues: CASRSLQGRSGYTF.